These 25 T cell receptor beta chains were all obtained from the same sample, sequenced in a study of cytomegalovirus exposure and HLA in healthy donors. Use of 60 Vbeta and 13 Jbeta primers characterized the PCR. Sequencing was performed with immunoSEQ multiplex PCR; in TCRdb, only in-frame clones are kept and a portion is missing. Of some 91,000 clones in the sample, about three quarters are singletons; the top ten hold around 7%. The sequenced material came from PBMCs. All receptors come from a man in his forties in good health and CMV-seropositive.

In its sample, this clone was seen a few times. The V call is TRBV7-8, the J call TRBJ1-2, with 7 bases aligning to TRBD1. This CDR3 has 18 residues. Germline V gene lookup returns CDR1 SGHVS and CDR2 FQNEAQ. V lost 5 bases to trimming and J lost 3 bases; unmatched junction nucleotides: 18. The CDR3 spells CASSPPLYRDRIYYGYTF. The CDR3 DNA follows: TGTGCCAGCAGCCCGCCCCTCTACCGGGACAGAATTTACTATGGCTACACCTTC. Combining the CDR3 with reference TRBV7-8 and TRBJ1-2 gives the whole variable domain GAGVSQSPRYKVAKRGQDVALRCDPISGHVSLFWYQQALGQGPEFLTYFQNEAQLDKSGLPSDRFFAERPEGSVSTLKIQRTQQEDSAVYLCASSPPLYRDRIYYGYTFGSGTRLTVV.

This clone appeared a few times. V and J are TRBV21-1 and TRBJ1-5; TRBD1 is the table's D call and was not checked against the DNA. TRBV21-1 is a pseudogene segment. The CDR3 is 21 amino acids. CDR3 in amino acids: CASSKTSLKTGSPSPHQPQHF. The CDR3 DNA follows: TGTGCCAGCAGCAAAACGTCTCTCAAGACAGGAAGCCCATCTCCCCATCAGCCCCAGCATTTT.

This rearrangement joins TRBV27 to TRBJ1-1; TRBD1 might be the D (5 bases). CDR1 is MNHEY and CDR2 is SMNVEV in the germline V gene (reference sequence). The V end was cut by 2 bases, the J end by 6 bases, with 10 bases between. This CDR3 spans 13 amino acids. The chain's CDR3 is CASSLNQGPEAFF. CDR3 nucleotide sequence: TGTGCCAGCAGTTTAAACCAGGGTCCTGAAGCTTTCTTT.

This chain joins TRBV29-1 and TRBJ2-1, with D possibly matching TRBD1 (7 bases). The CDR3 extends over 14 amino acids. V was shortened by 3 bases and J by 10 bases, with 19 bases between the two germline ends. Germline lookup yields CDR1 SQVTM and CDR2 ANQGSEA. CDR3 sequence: CSVDGPGGLWEQFF. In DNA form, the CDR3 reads TGCAGCGTTGACGGGCCAGGGGGACTGTGGGAGCAGTTCTTC.

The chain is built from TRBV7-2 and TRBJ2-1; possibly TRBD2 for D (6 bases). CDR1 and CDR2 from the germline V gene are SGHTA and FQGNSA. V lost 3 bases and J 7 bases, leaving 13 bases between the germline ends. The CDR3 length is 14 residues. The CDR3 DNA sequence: TGTGCCAGCAGCTTCCCGGGGAGGCGGAATGAGCAGTTCTTC. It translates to CASSFPGRRNEQFF.

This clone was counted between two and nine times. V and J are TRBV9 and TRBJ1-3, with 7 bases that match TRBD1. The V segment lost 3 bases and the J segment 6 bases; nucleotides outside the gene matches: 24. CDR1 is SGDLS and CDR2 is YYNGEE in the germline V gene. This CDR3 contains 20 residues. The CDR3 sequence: CASSGGVGTVISSVENTIYF. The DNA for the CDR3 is TGTGCCAGCAGCGGAGGGGTGGGGACAGTCATATCCTCTGTCGAAAACACCATATATTTT.

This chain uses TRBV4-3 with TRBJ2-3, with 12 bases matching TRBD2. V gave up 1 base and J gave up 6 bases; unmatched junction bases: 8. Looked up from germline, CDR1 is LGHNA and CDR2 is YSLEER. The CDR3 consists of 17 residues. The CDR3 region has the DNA TGCGCCAGCAGCCAAGTCGGACTAGCGGGATCGGCGGATACGCAGTATTTT. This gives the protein CASSQVGLAGSADTQYF.

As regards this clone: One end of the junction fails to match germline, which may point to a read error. The CDR3 spells CASSKQHDQSQHF. CDR3 bases: TGTGCCAGTAGTAAACAGCACGATCAGTCCCAGCATTTT. The chain links TRBV19 to TRBJ1-5, with D unclear. Germline V gene lookup returns CDR1 LNHDA and CDR2 SQIVND (reference sequence). The CDR3 runs to 13 residues.

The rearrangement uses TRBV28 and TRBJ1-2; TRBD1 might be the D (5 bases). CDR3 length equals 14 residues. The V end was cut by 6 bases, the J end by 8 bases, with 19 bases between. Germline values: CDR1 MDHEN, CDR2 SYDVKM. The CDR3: CASSPLPGGRGYTF. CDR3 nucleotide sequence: TGTGCCAGCAGCCCTCTGCCGGGGGGTCGGGGCTACACCTTC.

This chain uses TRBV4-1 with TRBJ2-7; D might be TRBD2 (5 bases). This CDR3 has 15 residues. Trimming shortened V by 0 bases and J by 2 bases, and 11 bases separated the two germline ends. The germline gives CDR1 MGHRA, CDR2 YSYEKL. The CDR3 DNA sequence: TGCGCCAGCAGCCAAGAGGGAGAAGGCGCCTACGAGCAGTACTTC. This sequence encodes CASSQEGEGAYEQYF.

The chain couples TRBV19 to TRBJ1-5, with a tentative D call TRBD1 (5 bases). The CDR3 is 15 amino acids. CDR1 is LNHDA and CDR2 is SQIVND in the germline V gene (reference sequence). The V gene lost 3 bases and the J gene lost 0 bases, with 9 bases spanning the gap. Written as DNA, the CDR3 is TGTGCCAGTAGTATTAGGGGATATAGCAATCAGCCCCAGCATTTT. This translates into CASSIRGYSNQPQHF.

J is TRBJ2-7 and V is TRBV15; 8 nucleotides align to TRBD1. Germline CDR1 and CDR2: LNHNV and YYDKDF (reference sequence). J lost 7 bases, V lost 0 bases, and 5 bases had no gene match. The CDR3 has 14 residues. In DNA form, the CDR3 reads TGTGCCACCAGCAGAGAGGGGGACAGGAGTGAGCAGTACTTC. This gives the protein CATSREGDRSEQYF.

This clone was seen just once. The CDR3 loop is CASSLTGGTEAFF. The CDR3 DNA reads TGTGCCAGCAGTCTTACAGGGGGCACTGAAGCTTTCTTT. The rearrangement uses TRBV27 and TRBJ1-1, with TRBD1 matching 8 bases. The CDR3 extends over 13 amino acids. J was trimmed by 4 bases and V by 5 bases; bases with no gene match: 3. Germline V lookup: CDR1 MNHEY, CDR2 SMNVEV (reference sequence).

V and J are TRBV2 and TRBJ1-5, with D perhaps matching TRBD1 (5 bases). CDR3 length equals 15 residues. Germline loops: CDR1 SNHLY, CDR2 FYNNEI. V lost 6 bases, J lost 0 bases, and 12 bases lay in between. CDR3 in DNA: TGTGCCAGCAGCCTAGGACAAATTAGCAATCAGCCCCAGCATTTT. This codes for CASSLGQISNQPQHF.

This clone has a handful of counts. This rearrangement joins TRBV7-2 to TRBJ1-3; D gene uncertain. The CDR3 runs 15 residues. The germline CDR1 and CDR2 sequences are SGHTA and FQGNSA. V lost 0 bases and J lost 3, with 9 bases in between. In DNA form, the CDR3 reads TGTGCCAGCAGCTTAGCGCTGACTATTGGAAACACCATATATTTT. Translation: CASSLALTIGNTIYF. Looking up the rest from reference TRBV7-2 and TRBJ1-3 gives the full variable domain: GAGVSQSPSNKVTEKGKDVELRCDPISGHTALYWYRQSLGQGLEFLIYFQGNSAPDKSGLPSDRFSAERTGGSVSTLTIQRTQQEDSAVYLCASSLALTIGNTIYFGEGSWLTVV.

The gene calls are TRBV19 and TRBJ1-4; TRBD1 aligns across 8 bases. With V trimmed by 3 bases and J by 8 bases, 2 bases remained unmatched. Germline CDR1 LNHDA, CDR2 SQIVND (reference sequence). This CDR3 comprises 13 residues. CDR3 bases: TGTGCCAGTAGTATGGGACAGGTGGAAAAACTGTTTTTT. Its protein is CASSMGQVEKLFF. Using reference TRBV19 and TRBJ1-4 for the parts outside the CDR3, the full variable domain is DGGITQSPKYLFRKEGQNVTLSCEQNLNHDAMYWYRQDPGQGLRLIYYSQIVNDFQKGDIAEGYSVSREKKESFPLTVTSAQKNPTAFYLCASSMGQVEKLFFGSGTQLSVL.

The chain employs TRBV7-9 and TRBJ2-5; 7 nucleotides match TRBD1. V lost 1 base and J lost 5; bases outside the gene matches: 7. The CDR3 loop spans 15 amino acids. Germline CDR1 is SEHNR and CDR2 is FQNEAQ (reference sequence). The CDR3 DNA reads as TGTGCCAGCAGCTTAGGACAGGGTTGGCAGGAGACCCAGTACTTC. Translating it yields CASSLGQGWQETQYF.

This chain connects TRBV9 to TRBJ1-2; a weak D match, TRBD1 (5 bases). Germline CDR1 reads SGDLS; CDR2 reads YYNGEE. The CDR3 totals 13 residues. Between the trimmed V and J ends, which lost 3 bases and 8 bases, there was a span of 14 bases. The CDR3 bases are TGTGCCAGCAGCGAGTGGGGGGAAGGGGGCTACACCTTC. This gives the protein CASSEWGEGGYTF. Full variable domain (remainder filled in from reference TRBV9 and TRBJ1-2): DSGVTQTPKHLITATGQRVTLRCSPRSGDLSVYWYQQSLDQGLQFLIQYYNGEERAKGNILERFSAQQFPDLHSELNLSSLELGDSALYFCASSEWGEGGYTFGSGTRLTVV.

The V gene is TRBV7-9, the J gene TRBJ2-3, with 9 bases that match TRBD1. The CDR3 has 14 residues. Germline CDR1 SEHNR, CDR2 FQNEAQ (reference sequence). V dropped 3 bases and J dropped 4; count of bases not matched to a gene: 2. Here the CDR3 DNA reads TGTGCCAGCAGCTTGGGACAGGGCCCAGATACGCAGTATTTT. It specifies CASSLGQGPDTQYF.

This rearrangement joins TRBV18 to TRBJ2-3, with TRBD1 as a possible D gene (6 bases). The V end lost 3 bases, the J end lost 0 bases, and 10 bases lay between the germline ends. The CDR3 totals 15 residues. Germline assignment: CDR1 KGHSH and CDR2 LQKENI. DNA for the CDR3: TGTGCCAGCTCACCCTACAGGGCGAGCACAGATACGCAGTATTTT. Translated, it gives CASSPYRASTDTQYF. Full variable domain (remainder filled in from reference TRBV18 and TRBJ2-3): NAGVMQNPRHLVRRRGQEARLRCSPMKGHSHVYWYRQLPEEGLKFMVYLQKENIIDESGMPKERFSAEFPKEGPSILRIQQVVRGDSAAYFCASSPYRASTDTQYFGPGTRLTVL.

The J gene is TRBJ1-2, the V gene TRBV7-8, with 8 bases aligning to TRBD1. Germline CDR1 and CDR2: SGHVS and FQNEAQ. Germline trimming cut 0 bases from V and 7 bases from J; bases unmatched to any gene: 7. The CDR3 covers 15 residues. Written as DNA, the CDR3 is TGTGCCAGCAGCTTAGCGGAATGGCAGGGGGCTGGCTACACCTTC. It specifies CASSLAEWQGAGYTF.

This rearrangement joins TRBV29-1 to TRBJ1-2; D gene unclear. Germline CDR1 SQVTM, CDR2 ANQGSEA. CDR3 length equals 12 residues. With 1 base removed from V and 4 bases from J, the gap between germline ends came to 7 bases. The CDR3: CSVEVVTYGYTF. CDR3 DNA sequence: TGCAGCGTTGAAGTAGTAACCTATGGCTACACCTTC.

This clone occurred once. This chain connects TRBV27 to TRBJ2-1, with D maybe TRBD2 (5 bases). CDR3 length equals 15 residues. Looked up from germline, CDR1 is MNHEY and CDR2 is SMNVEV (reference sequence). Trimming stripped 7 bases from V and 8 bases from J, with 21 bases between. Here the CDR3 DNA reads TGTGCCAGCACCTTTTTGCGGGCGGATGGTCATGAGCAGTTCTTC. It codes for CASTFLRADGHEQFF.

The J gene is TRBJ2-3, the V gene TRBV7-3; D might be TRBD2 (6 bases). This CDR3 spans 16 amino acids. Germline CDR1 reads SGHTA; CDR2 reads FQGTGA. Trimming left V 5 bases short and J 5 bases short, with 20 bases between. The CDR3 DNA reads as TGTGCCAGCAGCCCCGGCCAGGCGGGGCTTGGAGATACGCAGTATTTT. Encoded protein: CASSPGQAGLGDTQYF.

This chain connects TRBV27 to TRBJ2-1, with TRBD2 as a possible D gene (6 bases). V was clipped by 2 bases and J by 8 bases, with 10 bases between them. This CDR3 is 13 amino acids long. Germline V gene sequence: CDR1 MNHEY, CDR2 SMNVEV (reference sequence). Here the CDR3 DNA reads TGTGCCAGCAGTTTAACTAGCTGGTATGAGCAGTTCTTC. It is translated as CASSLTSWYEQFF.